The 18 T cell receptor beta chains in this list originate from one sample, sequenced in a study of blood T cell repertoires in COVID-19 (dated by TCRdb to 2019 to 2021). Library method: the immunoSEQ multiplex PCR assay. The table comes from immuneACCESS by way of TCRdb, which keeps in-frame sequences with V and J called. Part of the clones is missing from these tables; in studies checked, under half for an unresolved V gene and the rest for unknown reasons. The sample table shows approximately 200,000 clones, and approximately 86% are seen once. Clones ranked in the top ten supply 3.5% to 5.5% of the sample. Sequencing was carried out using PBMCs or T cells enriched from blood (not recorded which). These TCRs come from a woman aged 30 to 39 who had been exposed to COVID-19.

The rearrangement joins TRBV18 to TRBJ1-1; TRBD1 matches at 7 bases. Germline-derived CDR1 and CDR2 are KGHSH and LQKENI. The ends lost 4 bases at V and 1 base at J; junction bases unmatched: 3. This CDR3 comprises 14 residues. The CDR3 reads CASSLDRSNTEAFF. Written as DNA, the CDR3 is TGTGCCAGCTCACTGGACAGGTCGAACACTGAAGCTTTCTTT. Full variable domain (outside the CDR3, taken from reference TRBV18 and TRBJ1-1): NAGVMQNPRHLVRRRGQEARLRCSPMKGHSHVYWYRQLPEEGLKFMVYLQKENIIDESGMPKERFSAEFPKEGPSILRIQQVVRGDSAAYFCASSLDRSNTEAFFGQGTRLTVV.

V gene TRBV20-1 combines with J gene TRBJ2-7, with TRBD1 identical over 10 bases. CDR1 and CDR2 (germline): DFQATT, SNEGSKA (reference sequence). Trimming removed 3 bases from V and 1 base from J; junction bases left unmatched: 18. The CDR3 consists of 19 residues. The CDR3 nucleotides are TGCAGTGCTAGTTTTCGCGACAGGGGGCGTTCATCTGGGTCCTACGAGCAGTACTTC. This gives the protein CSASFRDRGRSSGSYEQYF.

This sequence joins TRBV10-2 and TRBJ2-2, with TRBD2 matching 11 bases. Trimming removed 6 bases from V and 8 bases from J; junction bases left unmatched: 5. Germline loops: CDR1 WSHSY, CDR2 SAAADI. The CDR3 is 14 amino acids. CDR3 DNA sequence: TGCGCCAGCAGACTAGCGGGGGCCGGGGGGGAGCTGTTTTTT. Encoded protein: CASRLAGAGGELFF.

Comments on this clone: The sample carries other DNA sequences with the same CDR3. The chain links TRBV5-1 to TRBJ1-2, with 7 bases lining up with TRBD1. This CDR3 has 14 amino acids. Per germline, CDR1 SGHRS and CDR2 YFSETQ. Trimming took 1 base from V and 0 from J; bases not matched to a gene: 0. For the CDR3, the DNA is TGCGCCAGCAGCTTGCAGGGGGCTAACTATGGCTACACCTTC. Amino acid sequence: CASSLQGANYGYTF.

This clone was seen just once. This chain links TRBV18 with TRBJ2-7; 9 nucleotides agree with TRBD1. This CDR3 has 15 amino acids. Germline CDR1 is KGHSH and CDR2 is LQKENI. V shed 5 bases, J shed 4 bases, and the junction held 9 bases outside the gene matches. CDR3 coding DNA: TGTGCCAGCTCATTCCGGGACAGGGAGTCGTACGAGCAGTACTTC. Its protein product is CASSFRDRESYEQYF.

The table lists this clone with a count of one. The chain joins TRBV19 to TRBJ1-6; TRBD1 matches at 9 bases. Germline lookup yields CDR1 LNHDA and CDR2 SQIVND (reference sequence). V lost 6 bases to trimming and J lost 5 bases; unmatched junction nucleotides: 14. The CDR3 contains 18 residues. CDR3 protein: CASRKSRDREQHNSPLHF. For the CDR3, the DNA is TGTGCCAGTAGGAAATCCCGGGACAGGGAGCAACATAATTCACCCCTCCACTTT. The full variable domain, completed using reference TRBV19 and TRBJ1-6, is DGGITQSPKYLFRKEGQNVTLSCEQNLNHDAMYWYRQDPGQGLRLIYYSQIVNDFQKGDIAEGYSVSREKKESFPLTVTSAQKNPTAFYLCASRKSRDREQHNSPLHFGNGTRLTVT.

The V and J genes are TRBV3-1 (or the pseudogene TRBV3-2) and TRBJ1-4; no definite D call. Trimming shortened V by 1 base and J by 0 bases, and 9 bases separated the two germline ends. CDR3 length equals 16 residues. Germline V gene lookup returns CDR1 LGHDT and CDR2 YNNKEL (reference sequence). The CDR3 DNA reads TGTGCCAGCAGCCAAGCTGCGGGGTCAACTAATGAAAAACTGTTTTTT. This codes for CASSQAAGSTNEKLFF.

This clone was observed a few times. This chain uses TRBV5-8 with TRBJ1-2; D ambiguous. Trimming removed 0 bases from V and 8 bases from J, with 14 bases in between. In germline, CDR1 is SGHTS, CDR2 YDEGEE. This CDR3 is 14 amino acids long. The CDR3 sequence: CASSLEWGSGGYTF. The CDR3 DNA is TGTGCCAGCAGCTTGGAATGGGGTTCGGGGGGCTACACCTTC.

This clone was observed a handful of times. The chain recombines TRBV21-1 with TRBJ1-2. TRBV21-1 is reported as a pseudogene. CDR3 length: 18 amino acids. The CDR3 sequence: CASSKPRVRKQVDYGYTF. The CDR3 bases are TGTGCCAGCAGCAAGCCGCGGGTGCGAAAGCAGGTAGACTATGGCTACACCTTC.

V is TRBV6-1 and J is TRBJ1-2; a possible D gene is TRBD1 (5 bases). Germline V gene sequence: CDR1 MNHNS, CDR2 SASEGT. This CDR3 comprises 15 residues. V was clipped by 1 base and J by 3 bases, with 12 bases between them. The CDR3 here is CASSEGVRVHYGYTF. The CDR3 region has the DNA TGTGCCAGCAGTGAAGGGGTCAGGGTTCACTATGGCTACACCTTC.

The CDR3 DNA sequence: TGTGCCAGCAGCCCCGTTCCAGATACGCAGTATTTT. Translated: CASSPVPDTQYF. The V gene is TRBV7-8, the J gene TRBJ2-3; D is uncertain. Trimming removed 5 bases from V and 4 bases from J, with 7 bases in between. The length of the CDR3 is 12 residues. Germline V gene lookup returns CDR1 SGHVS and CDR2 FQNEAQ. The full variable domain, completed using reference TRBV7-8 and TRBJ2-3, is GAGVSQSPRYKVAKRGQDVALRCDPISGHVSLFWYQQALGQGPEFLTYFQNEAQLDKSGLPSDRFFAERPEGSVSTLKIQRTQQEDSAVYLCASSPVPDTQYFGPGTRLTVL.

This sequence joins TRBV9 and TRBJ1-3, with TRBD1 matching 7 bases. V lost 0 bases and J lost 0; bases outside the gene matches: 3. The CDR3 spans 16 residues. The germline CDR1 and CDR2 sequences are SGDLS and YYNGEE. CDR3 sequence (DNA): TGTGCCAGCAGCGTAGAGGACAGGAGCTCTGGAAACACCATATATTTT. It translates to CASSVEDRSSGNTIYF.

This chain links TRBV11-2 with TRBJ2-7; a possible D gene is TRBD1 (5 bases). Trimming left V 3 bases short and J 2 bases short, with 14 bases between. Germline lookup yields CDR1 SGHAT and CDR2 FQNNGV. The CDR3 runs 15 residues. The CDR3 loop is CASSLSGAATYEQYF. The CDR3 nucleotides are TGTGCCAGCAGCTTGTCTGGGGCCGCCACCTACGAGCAGTACTTC.

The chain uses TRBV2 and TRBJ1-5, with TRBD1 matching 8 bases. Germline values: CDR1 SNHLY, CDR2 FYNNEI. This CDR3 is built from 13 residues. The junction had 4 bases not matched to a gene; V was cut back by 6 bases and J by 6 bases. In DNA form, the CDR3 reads TGTGCCAGCAGGACCACAGGGGGTCAGCCCCAGCATTTT. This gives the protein CASRTTGGQPQHF.

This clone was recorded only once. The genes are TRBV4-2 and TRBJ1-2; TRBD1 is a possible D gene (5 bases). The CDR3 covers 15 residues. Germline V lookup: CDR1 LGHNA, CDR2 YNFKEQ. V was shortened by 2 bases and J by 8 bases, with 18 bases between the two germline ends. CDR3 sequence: CASSQSAGSSWGYTF. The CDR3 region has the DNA TGTGCCAGCAGCCAATCCGCAGGGTCCTCTTGGGGCTACACCTTC.

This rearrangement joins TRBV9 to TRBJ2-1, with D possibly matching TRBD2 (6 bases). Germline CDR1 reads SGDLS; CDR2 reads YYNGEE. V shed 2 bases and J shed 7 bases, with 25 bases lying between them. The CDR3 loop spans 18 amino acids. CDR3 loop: CASSVAGRSGAALNEQFF. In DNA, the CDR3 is TGTGCCAGCAGCGTCGCGGGGAGGTCGGGTGCGGCGTTGAATGAGCAGTTCTTC.

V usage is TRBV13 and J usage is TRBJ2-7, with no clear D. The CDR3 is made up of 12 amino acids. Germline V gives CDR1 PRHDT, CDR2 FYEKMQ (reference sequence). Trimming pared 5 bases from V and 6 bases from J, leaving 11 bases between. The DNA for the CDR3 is TGTGCCAGCAGCGAACATATTGGCGAGCAGTACTTC. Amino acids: CASSEHIGEQYF.

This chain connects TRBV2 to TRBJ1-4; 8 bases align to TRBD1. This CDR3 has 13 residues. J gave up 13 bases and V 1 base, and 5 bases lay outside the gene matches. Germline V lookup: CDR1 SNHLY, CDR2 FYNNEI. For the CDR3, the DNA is TGTGCCAGCAGTGAAGGGACAGGGTATGGACTGTTTTTT. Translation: CASSEGTGYGLFF.